This T cell receptor (beta chain) was obtained from a study of spatial heterogeneity in lung cancer. Study-wide findings and caveats: Relative to follow-up, resection was when ubiquitous expanded tumor TCRs appeared more in blood.

Comment on this clonotype: The antigen remains undetermined.

Using its own MiXCR run on the 5' RACE reads, TCRdb lists one record per CDR3 protein. The profile shows 6,000 to 7,500 distinct CDR3 sequences, 6.5% to 8.5% of them singletons. Trimming took 0 bases from V and 2 from J, leaving 1 base between them. This CDR3 contains 11 residues. Germline CDR1 SQVTM, CDR2 ANQGSEA. Time point specified: sample taken at primary tumor resection. The specimen was PBMCs, collected at surgery. This sequence was found in a male donor with early-stage non-small cell lung cancer. This chain uses TRBV29-1 with TRBJ1-2; D is unclear. The CDR3 is CSVEENYGYTF. The CDR3 nucleotides read TGCAGCGTTGAAGAGAACTATGGCTACACCTTC.